The sequence of this T cell receptor (beta chain) was determined in a study of cytomegalovirus exposure and HLA in healthy donors. This CDR3 comprises 14 residues. V shed 1 base and J shed 5 bases, with 11 bases lying between them. In germline, CDR1 is SEHNR, CDR2 FQNEAQ (reference sequence). This clone appeared a few times. Data came from immunoSEQ multiplex PCR; TCRdb stores just in-frame clones and leaves some out. Of about 200,000 clones detected, roughly 85% appear once; the ten largest clones hold roughly 5.7%. V and J are TRBV7-9 and TRBJ1-2; D ambiguous. The clonotype originates from a woman between 18 and 30 years old in good health and CMV-seronegative. Sequenced material: PBMCs. The CDR3 nucleotides read TGTGCCAGCAGCTTAGGAGAAGGGAGGTATGGCTACACCTTC. It yields the protein CASSLGEGRYGYTF.